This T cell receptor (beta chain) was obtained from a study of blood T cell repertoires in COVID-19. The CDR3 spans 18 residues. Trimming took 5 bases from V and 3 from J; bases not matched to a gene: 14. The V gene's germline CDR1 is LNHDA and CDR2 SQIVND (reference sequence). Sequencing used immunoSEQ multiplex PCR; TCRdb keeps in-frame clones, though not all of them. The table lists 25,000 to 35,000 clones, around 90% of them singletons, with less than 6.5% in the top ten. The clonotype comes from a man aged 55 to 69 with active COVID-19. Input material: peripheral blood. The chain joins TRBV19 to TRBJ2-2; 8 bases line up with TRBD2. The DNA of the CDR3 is TGTGCCAGTAGTGGTCATATAGGACTAGCTGCAGACACCGGGGAGCTGTTTTTT. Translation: CASSGHIGLAADTGELFF. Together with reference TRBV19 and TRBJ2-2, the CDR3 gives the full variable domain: DGGITQSPKYLFRKEGQNVTLSCEQNLNHDAMYWYRQDPGQGLRLIYYSQIVNDFQKGDIAEGYSVSREKKESFPLTVTSAQKNPTAFYLCASSGHIGLAADTGELFFGEGSRLTVL.